This record looks at one T cell receptor beta chain sequence and its context. This entry belongs to a study of blood T cell repertoires in COVID-19. Study-level information: The origin of the acute and convalescent COVID-19 samples was the United States, Italy and Spain. T cells, B-cell-depleted T cells, or PBMCs provided the cDNA or gDNA that served as material.

Under the authors' procedure: Scientists estimated how many nucleated cells there were by amplifying reference gene primers. Assay: immunoSEQ multiplex PCR; the TCRdb copy retains only in-frame clones and omits some. The DNA was the basis for D and trimming; V, J and clone size are from that table. The table has a few hundred thousand clones, 88% seen once. The V segment lost 5 bases and the J segment 5 bases; nucleotides outside the gene matches: 6. CDR3 length: 15 amino acids. Germline CDR1 SGHTA, CDR2 FQGNSA. The V and J genes are TRBV7-2 and TRBJ2-5, with TRBD2 identical over 12 bases. Sample: peripheral blood. The source of this sequence is a woman in her fifties or sixties with COVID-19, enrolled during active disease. Here the CDR3 DNA reads TGTGCCAGCAGCCCCCTAGCGGGGGGGGCTGAGACCCAGTACTTC. It is translated as CASSPLAGGAETQYF.